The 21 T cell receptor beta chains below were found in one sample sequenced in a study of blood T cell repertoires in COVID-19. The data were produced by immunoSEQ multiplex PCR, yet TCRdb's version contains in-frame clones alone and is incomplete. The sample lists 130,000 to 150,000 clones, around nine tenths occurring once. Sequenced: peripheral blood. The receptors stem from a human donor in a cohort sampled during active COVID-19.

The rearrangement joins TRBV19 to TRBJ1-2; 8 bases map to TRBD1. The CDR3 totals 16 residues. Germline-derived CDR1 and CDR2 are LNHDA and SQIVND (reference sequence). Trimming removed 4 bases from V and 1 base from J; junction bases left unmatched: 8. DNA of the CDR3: TGTGCCAGTAGTAGGGGGACAGGATTTCATAACTATGGCTACACCTTC. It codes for CASSRGTGFHNYGYTF. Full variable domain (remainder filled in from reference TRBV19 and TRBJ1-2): DGGITQSPKYLFRKEGQNVTLSCEQNLNHDAMYWYRQDPGQGLRLIYYSQIVNDFQKGDIAEGYSVSREKKESFPLTVTSAQKNPTAFYLCASSRGTGFHNYGYTFGSGTRLTVV.

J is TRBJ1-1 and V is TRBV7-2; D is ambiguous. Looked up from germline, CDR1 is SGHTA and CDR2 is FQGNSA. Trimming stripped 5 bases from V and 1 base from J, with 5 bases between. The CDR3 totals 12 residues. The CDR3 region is CASSRRNTEAFF. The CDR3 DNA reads TGTGCCAGCAGCCGGAGGAACACTGAAGCTTTCTTT.

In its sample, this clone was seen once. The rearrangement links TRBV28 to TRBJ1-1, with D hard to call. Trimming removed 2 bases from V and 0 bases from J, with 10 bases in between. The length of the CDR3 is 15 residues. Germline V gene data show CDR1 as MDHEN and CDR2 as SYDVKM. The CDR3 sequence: CASSLNTPMNTEAFF. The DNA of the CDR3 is TGTGCCAGCAGTTTAAATACCCCTATGAACACTGAAGCTTTCTTT.

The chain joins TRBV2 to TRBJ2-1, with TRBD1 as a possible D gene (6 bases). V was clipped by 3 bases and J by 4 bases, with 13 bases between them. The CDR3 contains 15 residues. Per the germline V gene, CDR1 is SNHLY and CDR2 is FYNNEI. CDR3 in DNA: TGTGCCAGCAGTGATCTCCAGGGGCAATACAATGAGCAGTTCTTC. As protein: CASSDLQGQYNEQFF. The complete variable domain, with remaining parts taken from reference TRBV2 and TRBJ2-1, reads EPEVTQTPSHQVTQMGQEVILRCVPISNHLYFYWYRQILGQKVEFLVSFYNNEISEKSEIFDDQFSVERPDGSNFTLKIRSTKLEDSAMYFCASSDLQGQYNEQFFGPGTRLTVL.

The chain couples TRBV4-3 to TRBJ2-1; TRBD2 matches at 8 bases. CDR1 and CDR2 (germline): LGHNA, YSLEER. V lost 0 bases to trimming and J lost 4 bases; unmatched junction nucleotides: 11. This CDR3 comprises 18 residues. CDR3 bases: TGCGCCAGCAGCCAAGACGCAACGTCGGGGGGGAGTTACAATGAGCAGTTCTTC. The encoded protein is CASSQDATSGGSYNEQFF.

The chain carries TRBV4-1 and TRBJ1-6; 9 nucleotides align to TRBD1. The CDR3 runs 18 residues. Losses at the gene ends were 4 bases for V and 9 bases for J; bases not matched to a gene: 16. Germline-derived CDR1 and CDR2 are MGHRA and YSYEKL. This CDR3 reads CASSRAALQGARVSPLHF. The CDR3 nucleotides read TGCGCCAGCAGCCGGGCGGCGCTACAGGGGGCGCGGGTTTCACCCCTCCACTTT.

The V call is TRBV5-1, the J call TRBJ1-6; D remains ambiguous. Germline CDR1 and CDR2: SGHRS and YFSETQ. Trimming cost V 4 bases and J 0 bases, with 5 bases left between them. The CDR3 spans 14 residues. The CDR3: CASSGSSYNSPLHF. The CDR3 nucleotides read TGCGCCAGCAGCGGGAGCTCCTATAATTCACCCCTCCACTTT.

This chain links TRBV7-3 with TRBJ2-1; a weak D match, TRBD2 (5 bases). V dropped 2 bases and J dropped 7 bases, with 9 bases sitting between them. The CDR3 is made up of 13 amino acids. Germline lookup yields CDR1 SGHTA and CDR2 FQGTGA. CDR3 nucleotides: TGTGCCAGCAGCTTATTAGGGAGAAATGAGCAGTTCTTC. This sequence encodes CASSLLGRNEQFF.

CDR3 DNA: TGTGCCACGGGGCAGACAGGGTTGGGCCACGAGCAGTACTTC. Protein sequence: CATGQTGLGHEQYF. The chain employs TRBV2 and TRBJ2-7, with 7 nucleotides matching TRBD1. This CDR3 is built from 14 residues. V trimming: 10 bases; J trimming: 5 bases; junction bases outside the gene matches: 14. Germline CDR1 reads SNHLY; CDR2 reads FYNNEI.

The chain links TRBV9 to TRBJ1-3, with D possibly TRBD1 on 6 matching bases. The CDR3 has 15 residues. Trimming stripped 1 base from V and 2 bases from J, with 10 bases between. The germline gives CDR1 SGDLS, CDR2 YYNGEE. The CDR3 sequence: CASSVSGTTGNTIYF. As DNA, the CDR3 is TGTGCCAGCAGCGTATCCGGGACAACTGGAAACACCATATATTTT.

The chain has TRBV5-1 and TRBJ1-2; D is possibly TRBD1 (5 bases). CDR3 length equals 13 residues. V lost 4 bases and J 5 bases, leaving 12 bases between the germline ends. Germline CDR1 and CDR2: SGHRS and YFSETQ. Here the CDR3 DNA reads TGCGCCAGCAGCCCCGAAGACAGTTATGGCTACACCTTC. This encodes CASSPEDSYGYTF.

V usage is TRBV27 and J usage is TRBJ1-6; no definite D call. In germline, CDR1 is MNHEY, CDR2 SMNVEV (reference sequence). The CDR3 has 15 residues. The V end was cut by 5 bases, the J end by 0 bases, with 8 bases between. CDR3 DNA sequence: TGTGCCAGCAGTAAACAGAGCTCCTATAATTCACCCCTCCACTTT. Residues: CASSKQSSYNSPLHF.

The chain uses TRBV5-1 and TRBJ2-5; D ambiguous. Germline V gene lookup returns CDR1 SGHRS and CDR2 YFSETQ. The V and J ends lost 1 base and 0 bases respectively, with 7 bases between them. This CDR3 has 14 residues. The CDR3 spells CASSLRVDQETQYF. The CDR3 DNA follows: TGCGCCAGCAGCTTGAGAGTGGACCAAGAGACCCAGTACTTC.

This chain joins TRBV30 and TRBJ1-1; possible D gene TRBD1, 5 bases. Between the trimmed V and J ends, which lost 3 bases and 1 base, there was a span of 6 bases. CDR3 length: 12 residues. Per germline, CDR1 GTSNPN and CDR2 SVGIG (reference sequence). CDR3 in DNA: TGTGCCTGGAGCGGACAGAACACTGAAGCTTTCTTT. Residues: CAWSGQNTEAFF.

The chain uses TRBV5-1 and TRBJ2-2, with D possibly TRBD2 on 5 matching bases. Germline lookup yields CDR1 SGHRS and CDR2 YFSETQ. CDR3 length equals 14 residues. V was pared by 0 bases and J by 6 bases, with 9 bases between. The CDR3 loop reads CASSLVRRSGELFF. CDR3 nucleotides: TGCGCCAGCAGCTTGGTGCGGAGGTCCGGGGAGCTGTTTTTT. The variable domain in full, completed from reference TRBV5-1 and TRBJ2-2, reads KAGVTQTPRYLIKTRGQQVTLSCSPISGHRSVSWYQQTPGQGLQFLFEYFSETQRNKGNFPGRFSGRQFSNSRSEMNVSTLELGDSALYLCASSLVRRSGELFFGEGSRLTVL.

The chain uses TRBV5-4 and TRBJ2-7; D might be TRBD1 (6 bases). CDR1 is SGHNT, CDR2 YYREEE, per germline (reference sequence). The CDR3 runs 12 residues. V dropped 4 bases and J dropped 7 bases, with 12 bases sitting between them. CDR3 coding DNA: TGTGCCAGCAGCCTCGGACAGCGGGAGCAGTACTTC. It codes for CASSLGQREQYF. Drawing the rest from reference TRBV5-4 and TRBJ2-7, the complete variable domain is ETGVTQSPTHLIKTRGQQVTLRCSSQSGHNTVSWYQQALGQGPQFIFQYYREEENGRGNFPPRFSGLQFPNYSSELNVNALELDDSALYLCASSLGQREQYFGPGTRLTVT.

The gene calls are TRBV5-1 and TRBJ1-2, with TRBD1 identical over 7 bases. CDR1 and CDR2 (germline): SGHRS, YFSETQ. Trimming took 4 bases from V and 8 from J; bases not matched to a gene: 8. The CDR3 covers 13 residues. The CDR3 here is CASSHDAGGGYTF. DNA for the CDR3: TGCGCCAGCAGCCACGACGCAGGGGGAGGCTACACCTTC.

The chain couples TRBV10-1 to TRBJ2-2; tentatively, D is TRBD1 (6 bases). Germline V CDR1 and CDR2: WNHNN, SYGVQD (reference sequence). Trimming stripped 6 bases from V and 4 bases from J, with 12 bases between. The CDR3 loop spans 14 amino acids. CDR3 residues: CASSVQGPTGELFF. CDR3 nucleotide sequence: TGCGCCAGCAGCGTACAGGGCCCCACCGGGGAGCTGTTTTTT.

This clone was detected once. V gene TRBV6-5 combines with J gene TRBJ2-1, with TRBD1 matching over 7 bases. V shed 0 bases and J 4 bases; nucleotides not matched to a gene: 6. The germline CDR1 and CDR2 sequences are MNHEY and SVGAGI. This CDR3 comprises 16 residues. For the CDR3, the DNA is TGTGCCAGCAGTTACTCCAAGGACAGGATGTACAATGAGCAGTTCTTC. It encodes CASSYSKDRMYNEQFF.

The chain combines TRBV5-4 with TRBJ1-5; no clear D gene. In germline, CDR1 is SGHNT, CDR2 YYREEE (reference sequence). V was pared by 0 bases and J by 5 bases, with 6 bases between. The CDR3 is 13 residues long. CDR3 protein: CASSLDGDQPQHF. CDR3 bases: TGTGCCAGCAGCTTGGACGGGGATCAGCCCCAGCATTTT.

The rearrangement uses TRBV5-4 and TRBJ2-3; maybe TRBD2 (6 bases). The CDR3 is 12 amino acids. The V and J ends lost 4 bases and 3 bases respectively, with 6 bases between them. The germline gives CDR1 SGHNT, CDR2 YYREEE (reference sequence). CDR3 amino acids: CASSAGTDTQYF. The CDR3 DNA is TGTGCCAGCAGCGCGGGAACAGATACGCAGTATTTT.